Described below is a single TCR beta chain sequence and its context. What it binds is not known. The data are from a study of cytomegalovirus exposure and HLA in healthy donors. Study-wide background: Of a few hundred genotyped donors, 81% grouped in the Caucasian-associated ancestry cluster. The study, taken as a whole, reports: An analysis done earlier found most TCR beta V segments productive about 87% or about 30% of the time. Among the CMV-associated chains, a few were confirmed in vitro as specific for CMV antigens.

Germline V lookup: CDR1 MNHNS, CDR2 SASEGT. The V segment lost 1 base and the J segment 3 bases; nucleotides outside the gene matches: 5. This CDR3 contains 17 residues. The PCR contained 60 Vbeta and 13 Jbeta primers. Libraries were prepared by immunoSEQ multiplex PCR; TCRdb keeps only in-frame clonotypes and omits some of them. Among 150,000 to 200,000 clones listed, roughly four fifths were seen once. This chain uses TRBV6-1 with TRBJ2-7, with TRBD2 matching 14 bases. Sequenced material: PBMCs. This TCR came from a man over 45 in good health and CMV-seropositive. The CDR3 loop reads CASSEEGLAGGYYEQYF. The CDR3 bases are TGTGCCAGCAGTGAAGAAGGACTAGCGGGGGGATACTACGAGCAGTACTTC.